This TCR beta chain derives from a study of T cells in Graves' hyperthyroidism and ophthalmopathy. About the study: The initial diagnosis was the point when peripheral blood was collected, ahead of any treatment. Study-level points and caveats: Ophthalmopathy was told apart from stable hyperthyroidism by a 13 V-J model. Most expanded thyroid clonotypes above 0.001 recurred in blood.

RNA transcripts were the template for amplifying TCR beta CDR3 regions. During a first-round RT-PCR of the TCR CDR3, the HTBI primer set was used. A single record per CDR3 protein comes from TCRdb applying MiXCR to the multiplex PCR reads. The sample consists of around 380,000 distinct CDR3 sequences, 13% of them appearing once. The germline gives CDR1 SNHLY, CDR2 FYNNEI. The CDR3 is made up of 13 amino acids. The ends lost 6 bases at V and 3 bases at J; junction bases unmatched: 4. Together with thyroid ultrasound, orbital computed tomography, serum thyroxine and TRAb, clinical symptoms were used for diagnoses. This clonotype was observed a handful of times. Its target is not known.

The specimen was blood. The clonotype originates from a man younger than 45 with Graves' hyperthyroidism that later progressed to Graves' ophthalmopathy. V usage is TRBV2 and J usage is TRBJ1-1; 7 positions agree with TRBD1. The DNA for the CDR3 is TGTGCCAGCAGGTTCCAGGGGGACACTGAAGCTTTCTTT. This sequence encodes CASRFQGDTEAFF.